The rows below give T cell receptor beta chains drawn from one sample of a study of control samples from healthy donors and cancer patients. Sequenced by immunoSEQ multiplex PCR; TCRdb stores in-frame clones only, minus some. The data show about 75,000 clones, 75% to 90% seen once. The sequenced sample consisted of blood. The receptors were sampled from a man aged 45 to 65 in good health. Each CDR3 is given with its conserved first and last residue. A D gene is named only where the DNA matches it firmly. The listing skips clone size in some rows; elsewhere it reads once, few, many or a size class.

clone_size	v_call	d_call	j_call	cdr3_nt	cdr3_aa
.	TRBV6-6	TRBD1	TRBJ2-1	TGTGCCAGCAGTGATTACAGGGGAAAGAATGAGCAGTTCTTC	CASSDYRGKNEQFF
.	TRBV9	TRBD1	TRBJ1-6	TGTGCCAGCAGCGTAGAGGCGCAGGGGGTTACACCCCTCCACTTT	CASSVEAQGVTPLHF
.	TRBV4-2	.	TRBJ2-7	TGTGCCAGCAGCCAAGGGGGTTCAGGGCACTACGAGCAGTACTTC	CASSQGGSGHYEQYF
medium-sized	TRBV6-1	.	TRBJ1-1	TGTGCCAGCAATGACGCCCCTGGGCAGACAAACTTGAACACTGAAGCTTTCTTT	CASNDAPGQTNLNTEAFF
.	TRBV5-1	.	TRBJ1-1	TGCGCCAGCAGCCCTCGGGTGAACACTGAAGCTTTCTTT	CASSPRVNTEAFF
.	TRBV5-4	.	TRBJ1-2	TGTGCCAGCAGCCGACGGGGGGATGGCTACACCTTC	CASSRRGDGYTF
.	TRBV11-2	TRBD2	TRBJ2-7	TGTGCCAGCAGGGCAACTAGCGGGAGGTCCTACGAGCAGTACTTC	CASRATSGRSYEQYF
.	TRBV5-1	TRBD1	TRBJ2-2	TGCGCCAGCAGCTCCCTACGGCCGGGACAGGTCAACACCGGGGAGCTGTTTTTT	CASSSLRPGQVNTGELFF
.	TRBV11-3	.	TRBJ2-1	TGTGCCAGCAGCTTGCGGACTTCGTACAATGAGCAGTTCTTC	CASSLRTSYNEQFF
.	TRBV5-1	.	TRBJ1-5	TGCGCCAGCAGCTTGAGCATGCCACCAATACCCCATCAGCCCCAGCATTTT	CASSLSMPPIPHQPQHF
.	TRBV24-1	TRBD1	TRBJ1-2	TGTGCCACCAGTGACCCGGGACAGGGGACCGGCTACACCTTC	CATSDPGQGTGYTF
.	TRBV4-2	.	TRBJ2-2	TGTGCCAGCAGCCAAGAAAGGTCACCCACCGCCGGGGAGCTGTTTTTT	CASSQERSPTAGELFF
.	TRBV30	TRBD1	TRBJ1-6	TGTGCCTGGAGTGTGGGACAGAATAATTCACCCCTCCACTTT	CAWSVGQNNSPLHF
few	TRBV7-2	.	TRBJ1-2	TGTGCCAGCAGCTTCATTGGGAATGGCTACACCTTC	CASSFIGNGYTF
.	TRBV12-3/TRBV12-4	.	TRBJ1-1	TGTGCCAGCGGAAGGAACACTGAAGCTTTCTTT	CASGRNTEAFF
.	TRBV5-4	TRBD2	TRBJ2-7	TGTGCCAGCAGCCCTACGGGGGGGAGAGGGACCTACGAGCAGTACTTC	CASSPTGGRGTYEQYF
.	TRBV12-3/TRBV12-4	.	TRBJ1-2	TGTGCCAGCAGTGGGCTAAGGGGGGGCTACACCTTC	CASSGLRGGYTF
.	TRBV18	.	TRBJ2-5	TGTGCCAGCTCACCACCTGGTATGGGGGAGACCCAGTACTTC	CASSPPGMGETQYF
.	TRBV4-3	TRBD2	TRBJ2-3	TGCGCCAGCAGCCAAGAAGCGGGAGGGCCTGGCTTCACAGATACGCAGTATTTT	CASSQEAGGPGFTDTQYF
.	TRBV4-1	.	TRBJ2-5	TGCGCCAGCAGCCAAGAGGTCGAGGGAGAGACCCAGTACTTC	CASSQEVEGETQYF
.	TRBV11-2	.	TRBJ2-2	TGTGCCAGCAGCGCGCACCCATCGACTAGCACCGGGGAGCTGTTTTTT	CASSAHPSTSTGELFF
.	TRBV24-1	TRBD1	TRBJ2-2	TGTGCCACCAGTGATCCCCGACAGGGAGCCGGGGAGCTGTTTTTT	CATSDPRQGAGELFF
.	TRBV4-3	.	TRBJ2-3	TGCGCCAGCAGCCAAGACCGGGCCAGCACAGATACGCAGTATTTT	CASSQDRASTDTQYF
.	TRBV20-1	.	TRBJ2-1	TGCAGTGCTAGTGGCAGGGACTTATACAATGAGCAGTTCTTC	CSASGRDLYNEQFF
.	TRBV7-2	.	TRBJ2-3	TGTGCCAGCAGCAAAGGGGCGGGCGACACAGATACGCAGTATTTT	CASSKGAGDTDTQYF
.	TRBV18	TRBD1	TRBJ1-2	TGTGCCAGCTCTCTAGGGACAGGGGGCGCTGGTGGCTACACCTTC	CASSLGTGGAGGYTF
.	TRBV24-1	.	TRBJ2-1	TGTGCCACCAGTGATCTAGGTGGGCGGGATGAGCAGTTCTTC	CATSDLGGRDEQFF
.	TRBV18	TRBD1	TRBJ1-1	TGTGCCAGCGAACAGGGGTCTGAAGCTTTCTTT	CASEQGSEAFF
.	TRBV21-1	.	TRBJ1-1	TGTGCCAGCAGCAAAGAGAGGTGGGTAGATGGAGCTTTCTTT	CASSKERWVDGAFF